A single sample is the source of the 4 T cell receptor beta chains below, sequenced in a study of regulatory T cells in long-lasting Graves disease. Researchers made TCR beta libraries by using iRepertoire HTBI primers and running Arm-PCR on CDR3 regions. A single record per CDR3 protein comes from TCRdb applying MiXCR to the multiplex PCR reads. Of roughly 360,000 distinct CDR3 sequences in the sample, 10% to 15% were seen once. Time point in this sample: newly diagnosed GD, antithyroid drugs for less than 3 months. The TCR library was prepared using RNA isolated from PBMCs. These data also formed part of another study, on T cells in Graves' hyperthyroidism and ophthalmopathy.

The sample was peripheral blood mononuclear cells (PBMCs), taken at new diagnosis, from a patient treated with antithyroid drugs. Source of these receptors: a woman aged 18-30 years with Graves disease.

In its sample, this clonotype was seen many times. The chain joins TRBV7-2 to TRBJ2-7, with 9 bases fitting TRBD2. J was trimmed by 0 bases and V by 5 bases; bases with no gene match: 17. Germline-derived CDR1 and CDR2 are SGHTA and FQGNSA. The CDR3 spans 19 residues. In DNA form, the CDR3 reads TGTGCCAGCAGCCCGAAAAAAAAGGCCCTAGCGGGGACCTCCTACGAGCAGTACTTC. Translated, it gives CASSPKKKALAGTSYEQYF.

This clonotype has ten or more counts. J is TRBJ1-2 and V is TRBV2, with a tentative D call TRBD1 (5 bases). Looked up from germline, CDR1 is SNHLY and CDR2 is FYNNEI. With 7 bases removed from V and 2 bases from J, the gap between germline ends came to 20 bases. This CDR3 contains 16 residues. CDR3 region: CASMLFGAGGNYGYTF. DNA for the CDR3: TGTGCCAGCATGCTTTTTGGAGCGGGGGGAAACTATGGCTACACCTTC. Complete variable domain (other parts from reference TRBV2 and TRBJ1-2): EPEVTQTPSHQVTQMGQEVILRCVPISNHLYFYWYRQILGQKVEFLVSFYNNEISEKSEIFDDQFSVERPDGSNFTLKIRSTKLEDSAMYFCASMLFGAGGNYGYTFGSGTRLTVV.

This chain uses TRBV20-1 with TRBJ2-1, with D possibly being TRBD2 (5 bases). Trimming cost V 4 bases and J 12 bases, with 16 bases left between them. The CDR3 sequence is 12 residues long. Germline V gene sequence: CDR1 DFQATT, CDR2 SNEGSKA (reference sequence). The CDR3 loop is CSAITPFSAQFF. The CDR3 region has the DNA TGCAGTGCTATCACCCCGTTTAGCGCGCAGTTCTTC.

This clonotype was picked up many times. This sequence joins TRBV6-1 and TRBJ2-5; 10 bases agree with TRBD2. From germline, CDR1 is MNHNS and CDR2 SASEGT. This CDR3 comprises 16 residues. V was pared by 5 bases and J by 10 bases, with 16 bases of the junction left unmatched. CDR3 loop: CASSQGRASGGGDQYF. CDR3 DNA sequence: TGTGCCAGCAGTCAGGGGAGGGCTAGCGGGGGCGGGGACCAGTACTTC.